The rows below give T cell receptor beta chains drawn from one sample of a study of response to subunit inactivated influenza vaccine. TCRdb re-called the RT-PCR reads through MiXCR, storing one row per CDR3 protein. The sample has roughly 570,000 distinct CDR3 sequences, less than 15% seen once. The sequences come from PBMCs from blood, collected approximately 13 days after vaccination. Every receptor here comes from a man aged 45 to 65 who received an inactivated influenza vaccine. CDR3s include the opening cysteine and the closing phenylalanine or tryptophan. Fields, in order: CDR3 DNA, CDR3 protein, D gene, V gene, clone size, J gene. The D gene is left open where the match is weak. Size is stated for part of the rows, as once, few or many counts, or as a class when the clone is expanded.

cdr3_nt: TGTGCCAGCTCAGATATGGGAAACACTGAAGCTTTCTTT
cdr3_aa: CASSDMGNTEAFF
d_call: .
v_call: TRBV18
clone_size: .
j_call: TRBJ1-1

cdr3_nt: TGTGCCAGCAGACACGGGACAGAGAGTTCACTGAACACTGAAGCTTTCTTT
cdr3_aa: CASRHGTESSLNTEAFF
d_call: TRBD1
v_call: TRBV6-1
clone_size: few
j_call: TRBJ1-1

cdr3_nt: TGTGCCAGCAGCCTCGGGACAGGGGAAGCTTTCTTT
cdr3_aa: CASSLGTGEAFF
d_call: TRBD1
v_call: TRBV4-2
clone_size: .
j_call: TRBJ1-1

cdr3_nt: TGTGCCATCAGCGTGGACCTTCAAGAGACCCAGTACTTC
cdr3_aa: CAISVDLQETQYF
d_call: .
v_call: TRBV10-3
clone_size: few
j_call: TRBJ2-5

cdr3_nt: TGTGCCAGCAGTTTAGACAGTACCTACAATGAGCAGTTCTTC
cdr3_aa: CASSLDSTYNEQFF
d_call: .
v_call: TRBV12-3/TRBV12-4
clone_size: medium-sized
j_call: TRBJ2-1

cdr3_nt: TGTGCCTGGGGACATTTGAACACTGAAGCTTTCTTT
cdr3_aa: CAWGHLNTEAFF
d_call: .
v_call: TRBV30
clone_size: .
j_call: TRBJ1-1

cdr3_nt: TGCGCCAGCAGCCCGTGGACTAGCGGATACCGTGGGACCCAGTACTTC
cdr3_aa: CASSPWTSGYRGTQYF
d_call: TRBD2
v_call: TRBV5-1
clone_size: few
j_call: TRBJ2-5

cdr3_nt: TGCGCCAGCAGCTTGTCACAGGGCATTCAGCCCCAGCATTTT
cdr3_aa: CASSLSQGIQPQHF
d_call: .
v_call: TRBV5-1
clone_size: many
j_call: TRBJ1-5

cdr3_nt: TGCGCCAGCAGCCAAGATGGGGGCAGCGGGGGGGCCCCTCGTAATGAGCAGTTCTTC
cdr3_aa: CASSQDGGSGGAPRNEQFF
d_call: TRBD2
v_call: TRBV4-3
clone_size: .
j_call: TRBJ2-1

cdr3_nt: TGTGCCAGCAGACCCGGGACAAACTCCTACGAGCAGTACTTC
cdr3_aa: CASRPGTNSYEQYF
d_call: .
v_call: TRBV7-6
clone_size: many
j_call: TRBJ2-7

cdr3_nt: TGTGCCAGCAGCGCGACAGGCGGAAGCTCTGGGGCCAACGTCCTGACTTTC
cdr3_aa: CASSATGGSSGANVLTF
d_call: .
v_call: TRBV9
clone_size: .
j_call: TRBJ2-6

cdr3_nt: TGTGCCAGCATACATCAGGGGGGCACTGAAGCTTTCTTT
cdr3_aa: CASIHQGGTEAFF
d_call: TRBD1
v_call: TRBV18
clone_size: .
j_call: TRBJ1-1

cdr3_nt: TGTGCCACCAGCATGGGGGGGGAGAGAGATCAGCCCCAGCATTTT
cdr3_aa: CATSMGGERDQPQHF
d_call: .
v_call: TRBV15
clone_size: .
j_call: TRBJ1-5

cdr3_nt: TGTGCCAGCAGCTTAGAACCATGGCAGTACTTC
cdr3_aa: CASSLEPWQYF
d_call: .
v_call: TRBV7-8
clone_size: few
j_call: TRBJ2-7

cdr3_nt: TGCAGTGCTAGGAACCCACCGCCTGGAAACACCATATATTTT
cdr3_aa: CSARNPPPGNTIYF
d_call: .
v_call: TRBV20-1
clone_size: .
j_call: TRBJ1-3

cdr3_nt: TGTGCCAGCAGCCTCTCCTCTGGTCCAGCGGGGGAGCAGTTCTTC
cdr3_aa: CASSLSSGPAGEQFF
d_call: TRBD2
v_call: TRBV12-3/TRBV12-4
clone_size: .
j_call: TRBJ2-1

cdr3_nt: TGCGCCAGCAGTGAATCCCCGACTAGCGGAGATACGCAGTATTTT
cdr3_aa: CASSESPTSGDTQYF
d_call: TRBD2
v_call: TRBV10-1
clone_size: .
j_call: TRBJ2-3

cdr3_nt: TGTGCCAGCAGCTTAGTGGGATTTGTCTCCTACGAGCAGTACTTC
cdr3_aa: CASSLVGFVSYEQYF
d_call: .
v_call: TRBV7-2
clone_size: few
j_call: TRBJ2-7

cdr3_nt: TGTGCCAGCAGTTATATAAGACAGGGGCCCGTCTACAATGAGCAGTTCTTC
cdr3_aa: CASSYIRQGPVYNEQFF
d_call: TRBD1
v_call: TRBV6-5
clone_size: many
j_call: TRBJ2-1

cdr3_nt: TGCAGTGCTAGAGAGTCAGGGGGGGGCTCCTACGAGCAGTACTTC
cdr3_aa: CSARESGGGSYEQYF
d_call: .
v_call: TRBV20-1
clone_size: .
j_call: TRBJ2-7

cdr3_nt: TGTGCCAGCAGTCGGGGACAGACCCTCACAGATACGCAGTATTTT
cdr3_aa: CASSRGQTLTDTQYF
d_call: TRBD1
v_call: TRBV6-2/TRBV6-3
clone_size: many
j_call: TRBJ2-3

cdr3_nt: TGTGCCAGCAGCTTGGGACTAGCGGGAGGCTACACAGATACGCAGTATTTT
cdr3_aa: CASSLGLAGGYTDTQYF
d_call: TRBD2
v_call: TRBV7-2
clone_size: few
j_call: TRBJ2-3

cdr3_nt: TGCTGTGCTAGAGATCTAATTAGCGGGAGCGATCCCTACGAGCAGTACTTC
cdr3_aa: CCARDLISGSDPYEQYF
d_call: TRBD2
v_call: TRBV20-1
clone_size: .
j_call: TRBJ2-7

cdr3_nt: TGTGCCACCAGCAGAGAAAGCACAGATACGCAGTATTTT
cdr3_aa: CATSRESTDTQYF
d_call: .
v_call: TRBV15
clone_size: .
j_call: TRBJ2-3

cdr3_nt: TGTGCCAGCAGCTTCCTCCGCATGAACTATGGCTACACCTTC
cdr3_aa: CASSFLRMNYGYTF
d_call: .
v_call: TRBV7-2
clone_size: few
j_call: TRBJ1-2

cdr3_nt: TGTGCCAGCAGCTTGGGAGCGGGGAGGGGAGAGACCCAGTACTTC
cdr3_aa: CASSLGAGRGETQYF
d_call: TRBD2
v_call: TRBV5-6
clone_size: .
j_call: TRBJ2-5

cdr3_nt: TGCGCCAGCAGGGGGGCCGGGAAAGAGACCCAGTACTTC
cdr3_aa: CASRGAGKETQYF
d_call: .
v_call: TRBV5-1
clone_size: .
j_call: TRBJ2-5

cdr3_nt: TGTGCCAGCAGGACAGACAGGGACCCCACCTACGAGCAGTACTTC
cdr3_aa: CASRTDRDPTYEQYF
d_call: TRBD1
v_call: TRBV7-2
clone_size: .
j_call: TRBJ2-7

cdr3_nt: TGTGCCAGCAGTATAACGGGCCACTGGGGCGGGGAGCTGTTTTTT
cdr3_aa: CASSITGHWGGELFF
d_call: .
v_call: TRBV12-3/TRBV12-4
clone_size: .
j_call: TRBJ2-2

cdr3_nt: TGCAGTGCTCATACTAGCGGGGGGGCCTTAGATACGCAGTATTTT
cdr3_aa: CSAHTSGGALDTQYF
d_call: TRBD2
v_call: TRBV20-1
clone_size: .
j_call: TRBJ2-3

cdr3_nt: TGTGCCACCAGCAGAGGTGGGGAGCGAATCACAGATACGCAGTATTTT
cdr3_aa: CATSRGGERITDTQYF
d_call: .
v_call: TRBV15
clone_size: few
j_call: TRBJ2-3

cdr3_nt: TGTGCCAGCAGACCGAAAAGGGCCGCGAGGAACACTGAAGCTTTCTTT
cdr3_aa: CASRPKRAARNTEAFF
d_call: .
v_call: TRBV28
clone_size: .
j_call: TRBJ1-1

cdr3_nt: TGTGCCACCAGCGGTCACAGGGAGGGCTTCTATGGCTACACCTTC
cdr3_aa: CATSGHREGFYGYTF
d_call: .
v_call: TRBV15
clone_size: .
j_call: TRBJ1-2

cdr3_nt: TGTGCCAGCTCACCACCCGGGGCTAGCAGACCCACAGATACGCAGTATTTT
cdr3_aa: CASSPPGASRPTDTQYF
d_call: .
v_call: TRBV18
clone_size: few
j_call: TRBJ2-3

cdr3_nt: TGCAGCGTTGAAGGATCCACGGGAGATCACTACAATGAGCAGTTCTTC
cdr3_aa: CSVEGSTGDHYNEQFF
d_call: .
v_call: TRBV29-1
clone_size: .
j_call: TRBJ2-1

cdr3_nt: TGTGCCAGCAGTTCTAGGGCCTCCTACGAGCAGTACTTC
cdr3_aa: CASSSRASYEQYF
d_call: .
v_call: TRBV28
clone_size: few
j_call: TRBJ2-7

cdr3_nt: TGTGCCAGCAGTTTAGTGGACTATGGCTACACCTTC
cdr3_aa: CASSLVDYGYTF
d_call: .
v_call: TRBV28
clone_size: few
j_call: TRBJ1-2

cdr3_nt: TGTGCCAGCAGCGCGTCTAGCGGGGCCTACGAGCAGTACTTC
cdr3_aa: CASSASSGAYEQYF
d_call: TRBD2
v_call: TRBV11-2
clone_size: .
j_call: TRBJ2-7

cdr3_nt: TGCAGTGCGCCCCGGACAGCGGGGGGGGTGAAGCAGTACTTC
cdr3_aa: CSAPRTAGGVKQYF
d_call: TRBD2
v_call: TRBV20-1
clone_size: once
j_call: TRBJ2-7

cdr3_nt: TGTGCCACGGGGCTGAGCACAGATACGCAGTATTTT
cdr3_aa: CATGLSTDTQYF
d_call: .
v_call: TRBV7-8
clone_size: few
j_call: TRBJ2-3